Listed below are T cell receptor beta chains from one sample, sequenced in a study of neurological immune-mediated disorders. TCRdb called the 5' RACE reads again in MiXCR, with one record for every CDR3 protein. The profile shows tens of thousands of distinct CDR3 sequences, approximately 15% of them singletons. Material: PBMCs. These receptors all come from a female donor with HTLV-1-associated myelopathy (HAM/TSP). Both conserved end residues are part of each CDR3. Fields, in order: D gene, V gene, J gene, clone size, CDR3 DNA, CDR3 protein. A D gene is named only where the DNA matches it firmly. The size field is filled for only some rows; it gives once, few, many or a size class.

NA	TRBV25-1	TRBJ2-3	many	TGTGCCAGCAGGGACACAGATACGCAGTATTTT	CASRDTDTQYF
NA	TRBV11-2	TRBJ1-5	many	TGTGCCAGCAGCTTAGATTCGGGGTTCAATCAGCCCCAGCATTTT	CASSLDSGFNQPQHF
NA	TRBV5-1	TRBJ2-2	many	TGCGCCAGCAGCCCGGGACAACACACCGGGGAGCTGTTTTTT	CASSPGQHTGELFF
TRBD2	TRBV5-1	TRBJ2-1	many	TGCGCCAGCAGCTCTCAGGCTAGCGGTCCGTACAATGAGCAGTTCTTC	CASSSQASGPYNEQFF
NA	TRBV4-2	TRBJ2-3	many	TGTGCCAGCAGCCAAGGCCAGACTAGTTCAACTACGCAGTATTTT	CASSQGQTSSTTQYF
TRBD1	TRBV20-1	TRBJ1-4	many	TGCAGTGCGAAGGACAGGGTTAATGAAAAACTGTTTTTT	CSAKDRVNEKLFF
NA	TRBV28	TRBJ2-1	many	TGTGCCAGCAGTTTAGGGCGGGGTTCCGGATCCTACAATGAGCAGTTCTTC	CASSLGRGSGSYNEQFF
TRBD1	TRBV5-1	TRBJ2-5	many	TGCGCCAGCAGCTTGGGAGGGGGCTTGGGTGAGACCCAGTACTTC	CASSLGGGLGETQYF
TRBD2	TRBV9	TRBJ2-3	many	TGTGCCAGCAGCGCTTCGGGACTAGCGGGGGCCTACACAGATACGCAGTATTTT	CASSASGLAGAYTDTQYF
NA	TRBV29-1	TRBJ2-7	many	TGCAGCGTTTTGACACGAACCTACGAGCAGTACTTC	CSVLTRTYEQYF
TRBD2	TRBV5-1	TRBJ2-7	NA	TGCGCCAGCCCGGAGGGAGCGGGGGGCTCCTACGAGCAGTACTTC	CASPEGAGGSYEQYF
NA	TRBV9	TRBJ1-2	few	TGTGCCAGCAGCGAGACCTCGGGAGGAGATGATGGCTACACCTTC	CASSETSGGDDGYTF
NA	TRBV12-3/TRBV12-4	TRBJ1-2	many	TGTGCCAGCAGCCGGGACACCTATGGCTACACCTTC	CASSRDTYGYTF
NA	TRBV12-3/TRBV12-4	TRBJ2-6	NA	TGTGCCAGCAGTTCAGGCTATGGGGCCTACGTCCTGACTTTC	CASSSGYGAYVLTF
NA	TRBV29-1	TRBJ2-3	many	TGCAGCGCGGATGATACGCAGTATTTT	CSADDTQYF
NA	TRBV9	TRBJ2-2	NA	TGTGCCAGCAGCGCCGAACCTTCCGGGGAGCTGTTTTTT	CASSAEPSGELFF
NA	TRBV7-2	TRBJ2-3	many	TGTGCCAGCAGCTTATTTTCTCGGGTCGGGGGCACAGATACGCAGTATTTT	CASSLFSRVGGTDTQYF
NA	TRBV9	TRBJ2-2	many	TGTGCCAGCAGCGTAGTCCCGGCGGGGGAGCTGTTTTTT	CASSVVPAGELFF
TRBD1	TRBV11-2	TRBJ2-3	many	TGTGCCAGCAGTAAGGGGAACAGGGGCTACAGTGTTACGCAGTATTTT	CASSKGNRGYSVTQYF
NA	TRBV4-2	TRBJ2-2	many	TGTGCCAGCAGCCAAGAGTTATCAGGGGGGCCTTCCGGGGAGCTGTTTTTT	CASSQELSGGPSGELFF
NA	TRBV7-9	TRBJ2-2	many	TGTGCCAGCAGCCCCCGCGGGGGCGGGACCGGGGAGCTGTTTTTT	CASSPRGGGTGELFF
TRBD2	TRBV5-1	TRBJ2-1	many	TGCGCCAGCAGCTTTTCGGGGGGTAATGAGCAGTTCTTC	CASSFSGGNEQFF
NA	TRBV20-1	TRBJ2-1	many	TGCAGTGCTAGAGACACCCTAGCCGGGAATGAGCAGTTCTTC	CSARDTLAGNEQFF
NA	TRBV24-1	TRBJ1-2	many	TGTGCCACCAGTGATCCCTATGGCTACACCTTC	CATSDPYGYTF
NA	TRBV20-1	TRBJ1-6	many	TGCAGTGCTAGAGAGGAGGTTGCAGGCCTGGATTCACCCCTCCACTTT	CSAREEVAGLDSPLHF
NA	TRBV4-1	TRBJ1-6	many	TGCGCCAGCAATCCCCAGGTGGGCTATAATTCACCCCTCCACTTT	CASNPQVGYNSPLHF
NA	TRBV24-1	TRBJ2-1	many	TGTGCCACCAGTGGCCCCCCTCCAAATGAGCAGTTCTTC	CATSGPPPNEQFF
NA	TRBV4-2	TRBJ1-6	many	TGTGCCAGCAGCCTTGGACAGTCAAATTCACCCCTCCACTTT	CASSLGQSNSPLHF
NA	TRBV27	TRBJ2-7	many	TGTGCCAGCAGTTTAGAGGGTTCGACCTCCTACGAGCAGTACTTC	CASSLEGSTSYEQYF
NA	TRBV5-1	TRBJ2-3	NA	TGCGCCAGCAGCCCCGGGTGTGGTTGGGCAGATACGCAGTATTTT	CASSPGCGWADTQYF
TRBD2	TRBV3-1	TRBJ2-3	once	TGTGCCAGCAGCCAAGATTTACCTAGCGGGGGGAGCACAGATACGCAGTATTTT	CASSQDLPSGGSTDTQYF
TRBD1	TRBV20-1	TRBJ1-1	many	TGCAGTGCGAGCCAGATCGGGACAGCGAACACTGAAGCTTTCTTT	CSASQIGTANTEAFF
NA	TRBV5-1	TRBJ2-2	many	TGCGCCAGCAGCCCCCAGGGGAACACCGGGGAGCTGTTTTTT	CASSPQGNTGELFF
TRBD2	TRBV6-6	TRBJ2-1	many	TGTGCCAGCAGTTACGGGGCGGGGGGGCCTGCCTACAATGAGCAGTTCTTC	CASSYGAGGPAYNEQFF
NA	TRBV20-1	TRBJ1-5	many	TGCAGTGCCCTCCTTGGAGCTCAAAGGGAGCCCCAGCATTTT	CSALLGAQREPQHF
NA	TRBV9	TRBJ2-1	many	TGTGCCAGCAGCGTAGCTACTGGGTACAATGAGCAGTTCTTC	CASSVATGYNEQFF
NA	TRBV4-1	TRBJ2-6	many	TGCGCCAGCAGCCCCGGTTCGTCTGGGGCCAACGTCCTGACTTTC	CASSPGSSGANVLTF
TRBD1	TRBV5-1	TRBJ2-5	many	TGCGCCAGCAGCGATACCGGGACAGGGGAAGAGACCCAGTACTTC	CASSDTGTGEETQYF
TRBD2	TRBV12-3/TRBV12-4	TRBJ2-5	NA	TGTGCCAGCAGCTCCGATAGCGGGGGGGCCGTCTTAAGAGAGACCCAGTACTTC	CASSSDSGGAVLRETQYF
NA	TRBV28	TRBJ1-6	many	TGTGCCAGTAGAACGTTGGGGTACAGGGACCCCCTCCACTTT	CASRTLGYRDPLHF
NA	TRBV5-1	TRBJ1-5	NA	TGCGCCAGCAGCTTGAGACCCCAGGGAGGCGGTGATCAGCCCCAGCATTTT	CASSLRPQGGGDQPQHF
NA	TRBV5-1	TRBJ2-7	many	TGCGCCAGCAGCTTGGGGAGCCATTCCTACGAGCAGTACTTC	CASSLGSHSYEQYF
NA	TRBV3-1	TRBJ2-7	many	TGTGCCAGCAGCCCAACAGGGACCTACGAGCAGTACTTC	CASSPTGTYEQYF